This TCR beta chain was identified in a study of T cell repertoires in cytomegalovirus infection. Study conclusions and caveats: Clonotypes of TCR beta that were HLA-C-restricted and CMV-specific dominated the ex vivo response. Carriage of CMV together with the relevant HLA was identifiable through cumulative public TCR beta family frequency.

Using its own MiXCR run on the reads, TCRdb lists one record per CDR3 protein. This table has about 740,000 distinct CDR3 sequences, 35% to 40% appearing once. This clonotype was observed at least ten times. Antigen: not known. This CDR3 is 12 amino acids long. CDR1 MDHEN and CDR2 SYDVKM come from the germline V gene. V lost 6 bases and J lost 5, with 11 bases in between. This sequence originates from a human donor in good health (CMV status not recorded). Some clones in this sample may be carry-over from other donors' samples. This chain joins TRBV28 and TRBJ2-7; a weak D match, TRBD2 (5 bases). Source material: PBMCs. Written as DNA, the CDR3 is TGTGCCAGCAGCCGGGGATTCCACGAGCAGTACTTC. Amino acid sequence: CASSRGFHEQYF.